The rows below give T cell receptor beta chains drawn from one sample of a study of graft-versus-host responses after intestinal transplantation. Profiling relied on immunoSEQ multiplex PCR, and the TCRdb table lists in-frame clones only, not all of them. The sample has some 31,000 clones, roughly 93% seen once. The input for sequencing was PBMCs, taken about 65 days after intestinal transplant. The receptors derive from a human patient who received an intestinal transplant, so some T cells may come from the graft donor. Both conserved end residues are part of each CDR3. Fields, in order: V gene, J gene, CDR3 length, D gene, CDR3 DNA, CDR3 protein. D genes are given only for firm matches.

>TRBV27|TRBJ2-3|13|.
TGTGCCAGCACTATGCCTAGCACAGATACGCAGTATTTT
CASTMPSTDTQYF
>TRBV5-6|TRBJ2-7|14|.
TGTGCCAGCAGCTTGGTACAGGGCCCCTACGAGCAGTACTTC
CASSLVQGPYEQYF
>TRBV5-4|TRBJ2-3|16|TRBD2
TGTGCCAGCAGCTTGGACGGGACTACCTTCACAGATACGCAGTATTTT
CASSLDGTTFTDTQYF
>TRBV5-1|TRBJ1-2|17|TRBD1
TGCGCCAGCAGCTTGGCTGGACAGGCTATAGCTAACTATGGCTACACCTTC
CASSLAGQAIANYGYTF
>TRBV4-2|TRBJ2-1|16|.
TGTGCCAGCAGCCAAGATCGGGGCGTCTCCTACAATGAGCAGTTCTTC
CASSQDRGVSYNEQFF
>TRBV6-4|TRBJ2-1|15|TRBD2
TGTGCCAGCAGTGAGGTAGCGGGAGGGCCCAATGAGCAGTTCTTC
CASSEVAGGPNEQFF
>TRBV7-2|TRBJ1-6|16|TRBD1
TGTGCCAGCAGCCTGGCCGGGACAGAGTATAATTCACCCCTCCACTTT
CASSLAGTEYNSPLHF
>TRBV6-4|TRBJ1-5|14|.
TGTGCCAGCAGCGAGGGCGGTGAAAATCAGCCCCAGCATTTT
CASSEGGENQPQHF
>TRBV7-2|TRBJ2-7|15|.
TGTGCCAGCAGCTTAGAAGAGCACAGCCTCTACGAGCAGTACTTC
CASSLEEHSLYEQYF
>TRBV21-1|TRBJ1-2|15|.
TGTGCCAGCAGCAAAGCCCCGAGGGGGCACTATGGCTACACCTTC
CASSKAPRGHYGYTF
>TRBV6-1|TRBJ2-2|13|.
TGTGCCAGCAGTGGTGGGGAAACCGGGGAGCTGTTTTTT
CASSGGETGELFF
>TRBV21-1|TRBJ2-5|14|.
TGTGCCAGCAGCAATTGGAGGCTCAGGGGAACCCAGTACTTC
CASSNWRLRGTQYF
>TRBV5-1|TRBJ2-3|15|.
TGCGCCAGCAGCTTGGGTGTCTGGGAGACAGATACGCAGTATTTT
CASSLGVWETDTQYF
>TRBV9|TRBJ2-1|15|TRBD2
TGTGCCAGCAGCGTAGGCAGCGGGGGGAGCAATGAGCAGTTCTTC
CASSVGSGGSNEQFF
>TRBV5-4|TRBJ2-3|14|.
TGTGCCAGCAGCTTGGCACAAGACGGAGATACGCAGTATTTT
CASSLAQDGDTQYF
>TRBV7-9|TRBJ1-2|12|.
TGTGCCAGCAGCGGACCAAACTATGGCTACACCTTC
CASSGPNYGYTF
>TRBV28|TRBJ1-4|16|TRBD1
TGTGCCAGCAGATGGGACAGGGTAGGAACGAATGAAAAACTGTTTTTT
CASRWDRVGTNEKLFF
>TRBV29-1|TRBJ1-2|15|.
TGCAGCGTCAGTACCCCCCCACGGGATGACTATGGCTACACCTTC
CSVSTPPRDDYGYTF